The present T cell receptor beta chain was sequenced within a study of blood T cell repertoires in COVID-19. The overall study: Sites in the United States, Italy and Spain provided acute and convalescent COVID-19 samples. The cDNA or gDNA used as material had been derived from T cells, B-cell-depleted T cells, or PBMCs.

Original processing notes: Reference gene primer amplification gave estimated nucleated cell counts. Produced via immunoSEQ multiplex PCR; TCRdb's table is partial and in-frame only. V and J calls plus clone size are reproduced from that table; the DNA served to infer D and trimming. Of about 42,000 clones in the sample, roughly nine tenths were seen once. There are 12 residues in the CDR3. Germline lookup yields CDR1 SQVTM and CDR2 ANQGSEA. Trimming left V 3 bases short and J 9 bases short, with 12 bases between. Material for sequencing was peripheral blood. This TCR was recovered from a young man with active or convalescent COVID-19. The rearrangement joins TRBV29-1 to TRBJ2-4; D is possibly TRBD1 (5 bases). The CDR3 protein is CSVERHQGIQYF. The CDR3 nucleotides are TGCAGCGTTGAGCGGCACCAGGGCATTCAGTACTTC. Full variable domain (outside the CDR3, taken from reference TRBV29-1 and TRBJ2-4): SAVISQKPSRDICQRGTSLTIQCQVDSQVTMMFWYRQQPGQSLTLIATANQGSEATYESGFVIDKFPISRPNLTFSTLTVSNMSPEDSSIYLCSVERHQGIQYFGAGTRLSVL.